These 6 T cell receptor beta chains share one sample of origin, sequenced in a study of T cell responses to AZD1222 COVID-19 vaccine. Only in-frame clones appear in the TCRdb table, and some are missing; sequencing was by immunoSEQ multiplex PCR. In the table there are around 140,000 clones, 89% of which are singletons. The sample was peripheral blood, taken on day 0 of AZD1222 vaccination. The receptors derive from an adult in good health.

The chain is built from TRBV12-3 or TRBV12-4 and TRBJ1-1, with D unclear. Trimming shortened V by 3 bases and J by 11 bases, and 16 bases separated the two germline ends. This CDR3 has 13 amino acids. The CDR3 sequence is CASSLARGVGAFF. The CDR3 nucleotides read TGTGCCAGCAGTTTGGCCCGTGGGGTGGGGGCTTTCTTT.

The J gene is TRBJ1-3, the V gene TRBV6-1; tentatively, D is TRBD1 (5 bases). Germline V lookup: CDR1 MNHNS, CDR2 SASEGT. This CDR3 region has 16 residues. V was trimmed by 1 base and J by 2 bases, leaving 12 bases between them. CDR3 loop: CASSEGGRLAGNTIYF. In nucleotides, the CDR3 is TGTGCCAGCAGTGAAGGGGGCAGGCTAGCTGGAAACACCATATATTTT.

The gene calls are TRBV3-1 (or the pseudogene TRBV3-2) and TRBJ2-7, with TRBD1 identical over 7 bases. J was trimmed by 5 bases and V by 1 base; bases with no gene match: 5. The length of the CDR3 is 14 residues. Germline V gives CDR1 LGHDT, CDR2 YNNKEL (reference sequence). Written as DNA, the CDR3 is TGTGCCAGCAGCCAAGGGTACAGGGGCCACGAGCAGTACTTC. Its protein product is CASSQGYRGHEQYF.

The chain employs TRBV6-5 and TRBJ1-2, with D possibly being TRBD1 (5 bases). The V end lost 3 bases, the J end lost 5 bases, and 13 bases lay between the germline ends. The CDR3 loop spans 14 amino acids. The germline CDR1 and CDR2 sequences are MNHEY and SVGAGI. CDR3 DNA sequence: TGTGCCAGCAGTTATCGGGGGGAAGGGTATGGCTACACCTTC. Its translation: CASSYRGEGYGYTF.

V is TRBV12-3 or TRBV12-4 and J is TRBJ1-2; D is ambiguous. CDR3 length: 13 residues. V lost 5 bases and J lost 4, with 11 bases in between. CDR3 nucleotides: TGTGCCAGCAGTCCCTCCATACCCTATGGCTACACCTTC. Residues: CASSPSIPYGYTF.

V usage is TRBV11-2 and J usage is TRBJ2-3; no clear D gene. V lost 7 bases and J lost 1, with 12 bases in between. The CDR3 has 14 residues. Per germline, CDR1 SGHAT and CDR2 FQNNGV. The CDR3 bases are TGTGCCAGCAAAAAAGCTATGGGCACAGATACGCAGTATTTT. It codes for CASKKAMGTDTQYF.